This T cell receptor (beta chain) was identified during a study of T cells after yellow fever vaccination. General study results and limits: In post-booster samples, most primary-vaccination clones reappeared (about 97% CD4, 75% to 90% CD8).

This CDR3 spans 17 amino acids. CDR1 is SGHRS, CDR2 YFSETQ, per germline. J gave up 7 bases and V 3 bases, and 9 bases lay outside the gene matches. This clonotype showed up just a few times. Its antigen is as yet unknown. Template-switching 5'RACE yielded the TCR cDNA; a universal primer site and UMIs were added in the process. TCRdb independently ran MiXCR on the 5' RACE reads; one entry per CDR3 protein. The data show 500,000 to 700,000 distinct CDR3 sequences, approximately 21% seen once. The sequencing used PBMCs, collected 15 days after the yellow fever booster vaccination. The rearrangement links TRBV5-1 to TRBJ2-1, with 14 positions matching TRBD2. The clonotype comes from a man aged 25-40 years who received the YFV17D yellow fever vaccine. CDR3 region: CASSSFRGLAGDNEQFF. The CDR3 region has the DNA TGCGCCAGCAGCTCGTTTAGGGGACTAGCGGGAGATAATGAGCAGTTCTTC. The full variable domain, with the rest looked up from reference TRBV5-1 and TRBJ2-1, is KAGVTQTPRYLIKTRGQQVTLSCSPISGHRSVSWYQQTPGQGLQFLFEYFSETQRNKGNFPGRFSGRQFSNSRSEMNVSTLELGDSALYLCASSSFRGLAGDNEQFFGPGTRLTVL.